This T cell receptor beta chain was captured by sequencing in a study of identical twins. The study, taken as a whole, reports: Excess twin sharing in beta out-of-frame sequences was weaker.

A word on this clonotype: Its specificity is not known.

TCRdb ran MiXCR on the 5' RACE reads and lists one entry per CDR3 protein. The profile shows around 570,000 distinct CDR3 sequences, approximately 9.6% of them singletons. The CDR3 runs 16 residues. Germline CDR1 is SGHTA and CDR2 is FQGNSA. The J segment lost 4 bases and the V segment lost 3 bases, leaving 11 bases of the junction unmatched. Another study also made use of these data, one on yellow fever vaccine responses in identical twins.

The sequenced material came from PBMCs. The TCR comes from a woman between 18 and 30 years old in good health. The rearrangement joins TRBV7-2 to TRBJ2-5; 7 bases fit TRBD2. CDR3 bases: TGTGCCAGCAGCTTCCCGGGAGGAGGTGTGGGAGAGACCCAGTACTTC. Translating gives CASSFPGGGVGETQYF.